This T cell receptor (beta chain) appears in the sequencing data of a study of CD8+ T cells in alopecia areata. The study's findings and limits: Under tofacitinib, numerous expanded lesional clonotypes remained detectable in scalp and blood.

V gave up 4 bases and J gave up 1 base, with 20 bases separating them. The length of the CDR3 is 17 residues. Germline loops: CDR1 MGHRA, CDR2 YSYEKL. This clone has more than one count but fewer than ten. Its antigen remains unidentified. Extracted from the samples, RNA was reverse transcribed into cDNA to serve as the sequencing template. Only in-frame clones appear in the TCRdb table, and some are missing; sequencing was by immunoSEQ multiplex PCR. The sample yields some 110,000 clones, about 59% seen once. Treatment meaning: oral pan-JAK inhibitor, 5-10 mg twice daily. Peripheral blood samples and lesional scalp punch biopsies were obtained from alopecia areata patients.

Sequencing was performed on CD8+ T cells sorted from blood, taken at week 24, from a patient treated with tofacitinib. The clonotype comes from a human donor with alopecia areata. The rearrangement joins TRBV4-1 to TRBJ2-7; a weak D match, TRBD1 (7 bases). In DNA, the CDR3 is TGCGCCAGCAGCCGACCTAGGGAGGACAGGCCATCCTACGAGCAGTACTTC. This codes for CASSRPREDRPSYEQYF.